The rows below give T cell receptor beta chains drawn from one sample of a study of T-cell memory formation after mild COVID-19. TCRdb re-called the 5' RACE reads through MiXCR, storing one row per CDR3 protein. The sample lists 150,000 to 200,000 distinct CDR3 sequences; 10% to 15% were seen once. The specimen sequenced was PBMCs or a T cell subset sorted from them (not recorded which). The receptors were gathered from a man aged 18 to 29 who had mild COVID-19 (a few samples of this study predate the infection). Cell type and time point are not known. CDR3s include the opening cysteine and the closing phenylalanine or tryptophan. Each record gives: D gene, CDR3 length, V gene, CDR3 protein. A D gene is named only where the DNA matches it firmly.

TRBD1 15 TRBV24-1 CATSESDRDKNIQYF
. 14 TRBV5-1 CASSSGPSNQPQHF
. 12 TRBV7-9 CASSLAAQPQHF
. 12 TRBV20-1 CSAPDRLDEAFF
. 15 TRBV6-6 CASGSSGGGTGELFF
TRBD1 16 TRBV9 CASSPRLGQGTDTQYF
. 16 TRBV19 CASSISGRADTGELFF
TRBD2 17 TRBV7-9 CASSSDPDFPGGDEQFF
. 12 TRBV14 CASSRKHSPLHF
TRBD1 15 TRBV4-3 CASSHRQGGTDTQYF
. 15 TRBV7-2 CASSKEAVWGNEQFF
. 12 TRBV15 CATSSGFTEAFF
. 13 TRBV7-3 CASSPGSSNEQFF
TRBD1 15 TRBV9 CASSVGTANQETQYF
. 15 TRBV7-3 CASGHRGSGVNEQFF
. 13 TRBV4-3 CASSQDWTYEQYF
TRBD1 14 TRBV7-2 CASSLTGLNTEAFF
. 11 TRBV11-2 CASSHTRTQYF
. 12 TRBV6-2/TRBV6-3 CASSYFTDTQYF
. 11 TRBV20-1 CSARINYGYTF
TRBD1 15 TRBV6-5 CASSYDGTGTYEQYF
. 15 TRBV5-4 CASSSSRRGNNEQFF
. 14 TRBV7-2 CASSLFAMAPEQFF
TRBD1 15 TRBV12-3/TRBV12-4 CASSSGNRGLYGYTF
. 12 TRBV30 CAWSVNPAGYTF
. 15 TRBV4-2 CASSQPGTPVYEQYF
. 15 TRBV6-2/TRBV6-3 CASSYGRSGSYEQYF
TRBD1 16 TRBV4-3 CASSQDAGTGNTEAFF
. 13 TRBV2 CACAGEGADTQYF
. 15 TRBV6-2/TRBV6-3 CASRPWPTQNQPQHF
. 12 TRBV5-6 CASSLEGVGYTF
. 12 TRBV24-1 CATSDPGWPQFF
. 16 TRBV6-2/TRBV6-3 CASSYGAGGPYNEQFF
. 15 TRBV18 CASSPRGGIPYEQYF
TRBD2 14 TRBV12-3/TRBV12-4 CASSSSGGSDTQYF
. 15 TRBV10-3 CAISAGDINTGELFF
. 14 TRBV7-2 CASSFQGGDYGYTF
. 14 TRBV6-2/TRBV6-3 CASSSPRENRPQHF
. 15 TRBV21-1 CASSQGTAELYGYTF
. 13 TRBV7-2 CASSPPWYEGYTF
. 12 TRBV5-1 CASSFPVGEQFF
. 17 TRBV4-1 CASSQDRRTWEEDTQYF
. 15 TRBV6-5 CASSYWGSGANVLTF
TRBD1 13 TRBV4-3 CASSRQGNNEQFF
TRBD2 16 TRBV3-1 CASSGRDRGGWNIQYF
TRBD2 16 TRBV18 CASSSLSGGAEDTQYF
. 14 TRBV5-1 CASNRVSSADTQYF
. 13 TRBV7-3 CASSLARGGKLFF
. 11 TRBV2 CASRVRGEQFF